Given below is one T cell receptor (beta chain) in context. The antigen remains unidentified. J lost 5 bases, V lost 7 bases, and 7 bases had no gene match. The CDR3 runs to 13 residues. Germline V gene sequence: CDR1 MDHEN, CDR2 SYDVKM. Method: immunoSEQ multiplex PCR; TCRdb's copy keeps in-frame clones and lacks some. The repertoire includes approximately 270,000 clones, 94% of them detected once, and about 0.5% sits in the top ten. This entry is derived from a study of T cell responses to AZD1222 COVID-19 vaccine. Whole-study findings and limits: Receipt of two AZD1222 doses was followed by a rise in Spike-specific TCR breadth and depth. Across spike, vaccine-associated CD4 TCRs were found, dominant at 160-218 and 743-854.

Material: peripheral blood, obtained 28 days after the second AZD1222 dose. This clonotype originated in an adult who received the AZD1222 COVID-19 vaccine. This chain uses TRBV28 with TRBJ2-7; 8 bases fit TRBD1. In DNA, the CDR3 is TGTGCCAGCACCGGACAGGGTTCGGACGAGCAGTACTTC. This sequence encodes CASTGQGSDEQYF. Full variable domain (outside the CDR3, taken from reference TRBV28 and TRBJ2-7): DVKVTQSSRYLVKRTGEKVFLECVQDMDHENMFWYRQDPGLGLRLIYFSYDVKMKEKGDIPEGYSVSREKKERFSLILESASTNQTSMYLCASTGQGSDEQYFGPGTRLTVT.